The TCR beta chain described here comes from a study of blood T cell repertoires in COVID-19. Study-level information: The United States, Italy and Spain supplied acute and convalescent COVID-19 samples.

As handled by the study authors: Counts of nucleated cells, estimated from reference gene primer amplification, were obtained. Sequencing used immunoSEQ multiplex PCR; TCRdb keeps in-frame clones, though not all of them. V and J calls and clone size are those listed in that table; D and trimming were worked out from the DNA. The data show roughly 20,000 clones, with almost 90% seen just once and roughly 10% held by the top ten. Trimming took 2 bases from V and 2 from J, leaving 13 bases between them. Per germline, CDR1 MNHEY and CDR2 SMNVEV (reference sequence). The CDR3 is 15 residues long. Sequencing was done on a sample of peripheral blood. The chain is built from TRBV27 and TRBJ2-7; D gene ambiguous. This clonotype was sampled from a human donor in a cohort sampled during active COVID-19. The CDR3 protein is CASSLGVRPTYEQYF. CDR3 nucleotides: TGTGCCAGCAGTTTAGGAGTGCGACCGACCTACGAGCAGTACTTC.